Following are 29 T cell receptor beta chains from one sample sequenced in a study of cytomegalovirus exposure and HLA in healthy donors. PCR amplification relied on 60 Vbeta primers (plus 13 Jbeta primers). Profiling relied on immunoSEQ multiplex PCR, and the TCRdb table lists in-frame clones only, not all of them. The table lists about 160,000 clones. The material sequenced was PBMCs. The receptor source for this set is a woman in her fifties or sixties in good health and CMV-seronegative.

This chain connects TRBV19 to TRBJ1-1; TRBD1 aligns across 9 bases. This CDR3 comprises 14 residues. Germline CDR1 LNHDA, CDR2 SQIVND (reference sequence). With V trimmed by 6 bases and J by 5 bases, 7 bases remained unmatched. The CDR3 is CASSPDRGITEAFF. In DNA form, the CDR3 reads TGTGCCAGTAGCCCGGACAGGGGAATAACTGAAGCTTTCTTT.

The chain carries TRBV7-2 and TRBJ2-2, with TRBD2 matching over 10 bases. The CDR3 has 15 residues. Germline CDR1 reads SGHTA; CDR2 reads FQGNSA. V was clipped by 5 bases and J by 6 bases; unmatched bases: 6. This CDR3 reads CASSISGGAAGELFF. CDR3 sequence (DNA): TGTGCCAGCAGCATAAGCGGGGGGGCTGCCGGGGAGCTGTTTTTT.

This rearrangement joins TRBV2 to TRBJ1-5; 7 nucleotides align to TRBD1. The CDR3 sequence is 13 residues long. V trimming: 10 bases; J trimming: 6 bases; junction bases outside the gene matches: 9. Germline CDR1 reads SNHLY; CDR2 reads FYNNEI. For the CDR3, the DNA is TGTGCCACAGGGACAGACGCAGGTCAGCCCCAGCATTTT. Its protein product is CATGTDAGQPQHF. The full variable domain, rest sourced from reference TRBV2 and TRBJ1-5, is EPEVTQTPSHQVTQMGQEVILRCVPISNHLYFYWYRQILGQKVEFLVSFYNNEISEKSEIFDDQFSVERPDGSNFTLKIRSTKLEDSAMYFCATGTDAGQPQHFGDGTRLSIL.

The chain joins TRBV4-2 to TRBJ2-2, with a tentative D call TRBD2 (5 bases). CDR1 LGHNA and CDR2 YNFKEQ come from the germline V gene. The V gene lost 6 bases and the J gene lost 7 bases, with 9 bases spanning the gap. The CDR3 extends over 12 amino acids. The CDR3 coding sequence is TGTGCCAGCAGTGAGCGGAGCGGGGAGCTGTTTTTT. This encodes CASSERSGELFF.

The J gene is TRBJ1-1, the V gene TRBV7-9, with D perhaps TRBD1 (5 bases). This CDR3 is built from 16 residues. Trimming cost V 1 base and J 0 bases, with 12 bases left between them. CDR1 is SEHNR, CDR2 FQNEAQ, per germline (reference sequence). CDR3 in DNA: TGTGCCAGCAGCTTAGTAGGGCGGGGGTTGAACACTGAAGCTTTCTTT. Protein: CASSLVGRGLNTEAFF.

The chain combines TRBV20-1 with TRBJ1-1; 8 nucleotides agree with TRBD1. There are 11 residues in the CDR3. Germline V gene data show CDR1 as DFQATT and CDR2 as SNEGSKA (reference sequence). J lost 11 bases, V lost 6 bases, and 8 bases had no gene match. The CDR3 loop is CSALDRASAFF. The CDR3 region has the DNA TGCAGTGCCCTGGACAGGGCTTCCGCTTTCTTT.

V is TRBV6-5 and J is TRBJ2-7; possibly TRBD2 for D (6 bases). Germline V gene lookup returns CDR1 MNHEY and CDR2 SVGAGI. The ends were cut back, 2 bases at V and 0 bases at J, with 11 bases in the middle. The CDR3 contains 15 residues. For the CDR3, the DNA is TGTGCCAGCAGTTACGGCCGCGGGGCCTCCTACGAGCAGTACTTC. It specifies CASSYGRGASYEQYF.

This sequence joins TRBV7-7 and TRBJ1-1; unclear D gene. The CDR3 covers 13 residues. Germline V gene sequence: CDR1 SSHAT, CDR2 FNYEAQ (reference sequence). V lost 1 base and J 5 bases, leaving 8 bases between the germline ends. CDR3 sequence: CASSLEAGTEAFF. The CDR3 nucleotides read TGTGCCAGCAGCTTAGAGGCGGGAACTGAAGCTTTCTTT.

The chain is built from TRBV2 and TRBJ2-7; 8 bases map to TRBD1. The CDR3 is made up of 13 amino acids. Germline CDR1 and CDR2: SNHLY and FYNNEI. V gave up 7 bases and J gave up 2 bases; unmatched junction bases: 4. The CDR3 region is CASIEDRAYEQYF. The CDR3 DNA reads as TGTGCCAGCATCGAGGACAGGGCCTACGAGCAGTACTTC.

The genes are TRBV18 and TRBJ2-6; the D gene is possibly TRBD1 (6 bases). CDR1 and CDR2 (germline): KGHSH, LQKENI. The CDR3 has 17 residues. Trimming took 3 bases from V and 0 from J, leaving 12 bases between them. The CDR3 DNA follows: TGTGCCAGCTCACCGCAGGGGTTTATCTCTGGGGCCAACGTCCTGACTTTC. It encodes CASSPQGFISGANVLTF.

The chain joins TRBV15 to TRBJ2-7, with TRBD2 as a possible D gene (5 bases). Trimming pared 0 bases from V and 0 bases from J, leaving 18 bases between. CDR1 is LNHNV and CDR2 is YYDKDF in the germline V gene (reference sequence). The CDR3 runs 18 residues. The CDR3 region is CATSRDLPSAVSSYEQYF. The CDR3, as DNA: TGTGCCACCAGCAGAGATTTACCCTCAGCGGTGAGCTCCTACGAGCAGTACTTC.

The chain employs TRBV10-3 and TRBJ2-1; 8 bases agree with TRBD2. Germline CDR1 is ENHRY and CDR2 is SYGVKD. V lost 8 bases, J lost 3 bases, and 3 bases stayed unmatched. The CDR3 covers 13 residues. The CDR3 DNA sequence: TGTGCCATCGGCCGGGGGGGCTACAATGAGCAGTTCTTC. It encodes CAIGRGGYNEQFF.

This chain joins TRBV4-1 and TRBJ1-1, with 7 bases identical to TRBD1. This CDR3 is built from 15 residues. Germline CDR1 and CDR2: MGHRA and YSYEKL. Unmatched junction bases numbered 16, after V lost 9 bases and J lost 6 bases. The DNA of the CDR3 is TGCGCCAGTAACAGACAGGGCGTGGGAGGATCTGAAGCTTTCTTT. This codes for CASNRQGVGGSEAFF.

V is TRBV5-1 and J is TRBJ2-1; 16 bases align to TRBD2. Unmatched junction bases numbered 11, after V lost 4 bases and J lost 4 bases. Germline V lookup: CDR1 SGHRS, CDR2 YFSETQ. This CDR3 is 19 amino acids long. The CDR3 nucleotides read TGCGCCAGCAGCCTAACAACGGGGACTAGCGGGGGGGCTTACAATGAGCAGTTCTTC. Translation: CASSLTTGTSGGAYNEQFF.

J is TRBJ1-5 and V is TRBV7-8; 7 bases fit TRBD1. Trimming cost V 5 bases and J 1 base; bases outside gene matches: 14. Germline V gene lookup returns CDR1 SGHVS and CDR2 FQNEAQ. The CDR3 spans 18 residues. The CDR3 sequence: CASSPGTDGRVSNQPQHF. In DNA, the CDR3 is TGTGCCAGCAGCCCTGGGACAGACGGCAGGGTAAGCAATCAGCCCCAGCATTTT.

The J gene is TRBJ1-2, the V gene TRBV4-2; a weak D match, TRBD1 (5 bases). CDR1 is LGHNA, CDR2 YNFKEQ, per germline. This CDR3 comprises 13 residues. V lost 4 bases and J lost 6, with 12 bases in between. The CDR3 is CASSRRTPNGYTF. The CDR3 DNA sequence: TGTGCCAGCAGCCGTCGGACACCCAATGGCTACACCTTC.

The V gene is TRBV19, the J gene TRBJ2-3, with TRBD2 matching over 7 bases. There are 15 residues in the CDR3. Losses at the gene ends were 6 bases for V and 0 bases for J; bases not matched to a gene: 6. CDR1 and CDR2 from the germline V gene are LNHDA and SQIVND (reference sequence). This chain's CDR3 is CASSRVGGSTDTQYF. The CDR3 bases are TGTGCCAGTAGCAGGGTGGGGGGGAGCACAGATACGCAGTATTTT.

The chain recombines TRBV2 with TRBJ2-7, with a tentative D call TRBD2 (6 bases). Germline loops: CDR1 SNHLY, CDR2 FYNNEI. Trimming removed 7 bases from V and 4 bases from J, with 14 bases in between. The CDR3 length is 13 residues. CDR3: CASNPGASYEQYF. The CDR3 nucleotides are TGTGCCAGCAACCCGGGAGCTTCTTACGAGCAGTACTTC.

The chain carries TRBV11-2 and TRBJ2-1, with D perhaps matching TRBD2 (5 bases). V lost 5 bases and J 6 bases, leaving 8 bases between the germline ends. This CDR3 comprises 12 residues. Per the germline V gene, CDR1 is SGHAT and CDR2 is FQNNGV. CDR3 sequence reads: CASSEGTNEQFF. CDR3 nucleotide sequence: TGTGCCAGCAGCGAGGGAACCAATGAGCAGTTCTTC. The variable domain in full, completed from reference TRBV11-2 and TRBJ2-1, reads EAGVAQSPRYKIIEKRQSVAFWCNPISGHATLYWYQQILGQGPKLLIQFQNNGVVDDSQLPKDRFSAERLKGVDSTLKIQPAKLEDSAVYLCASSEGTNEQFFGPGTRLTVL.

V and J are TRBV6-5 and TRBJ1-2; 9 nucleotides match TRBD1. V was pared by 6 bases and J by 5 bases, with 4 bases of the junction left unmatched. CDR1 is MNHEY and CDR2 is SVGAGI in the germline V gene. The CDR3 has 13 residues. The DNA for the CDR3 is TGTGCCAGCAGCCCGGACAGGGGATATGGCTACACCTTC. Its protein product is CASSPDRGYGYTF.

This rearrangement joins TRBV6-4 to TRBJ2-7; no clear D gene. CDR1 MRHNA and CDR2 SNTAGT come from the germline V gene. Trimming took 7 bases from V and 5 from J, leaving 21 bases between them. The CDR3 extends over 15 amino acids. CDR3 sequence: CASNKTPAPLHEQYF. CDR3 nucleotide sequence: TGTGCCAGCAACAAAACCCCCGCCCCCCTCCACGAGCAGTACTTC.

This chain's CDR3 is CASSLRADTEAFF. DNA of the CDR3: TGTGCCAGCAGCCTCAGGGCGGACACTGAAGCTTTCTTT. This chain links TRBV6-1 with TRBJ1-1; perhaps TRBD1 as D (5 bases). The germline V and J ends were trimmed by 6 bases and 3 bases, with 11 bases remaining between them. In germline, CDR1 is MNHNS, CDR2 SASEGT. CDR3 length equals 13 residues.

The V and J genes are TRBV2 and TRBJ1-5; D remains unclear. CDR1 is SNHLY, CDR2 FYNNEI, per germline. This CDR3 is built from 14 residues. The germline V and J ends were trimmed by 4 bases and 7 bases, with 14 bases remaining between them. CDR3 in DNA: TGTGCCAGCAGTGTGACCGGGGAGACCCAGCCCCAGCATTTT. This sequence encodes CASSVTGETQPQHF.

This rearrangement joins TRBV18 to TRBJ1-1; D is unresolved. Between the trimmed V and J ends, which lost 7 bases and 0 bases, there was a span of 9 bases. The CDR3 extends over 13 amino acids. CDR1 and CDR2 (germline): KGHSH, LQKENI. CDR3 sequence: CASWRSLNTEAFF. CDR3 nucleotide sequence: TGTGCCAGCTGGCGGAGCCTGAACACTGAAGCTTTCTTT. The variable domain in full, completed from reference TRBV18 and TRBJ1-1, reads NAGVMQNPRHLVRRRGQEARLRCSPMKGHSHVYWYRQLPEEGLKFMVYLQKENIIDESGMPKERFSAEFPKEGPSILRIQQVVRGDSAAYFCASWRSLNTEAFFGQGTRLTVV.

The CDR3 nucleotides are TGTGCCAGCAGCTTCAGGGGATATGGCTACACCTTC. Protein product: CASSFRGYGYTF. The chain carries TRBV5-6 and TRBJ1-2; tentatively, D is TRBD1 (6 bases). The CDR3 is 12 residues long. Trimming stripped 2 bases from V and 5 bases from J, with 7 bases between. Germline values: CDR1 SGHDT, CDR2 YYEEEE. Using reference TRBV5-6 and TRBJ1-2 for the parts outside the CDR3, the full variable domain is DAGVTQSPTHLIKTRGQQVTLRCSPKSGHDTVSWYQQALGQGPQFIFQYYEEEERQRGNFPDRFSGHQFPNYSSELNVNALLLGDSALYLCASSFRGYGYTFGSGTRLTVV.

The chain couples TRBV7-2 to TRBJ1-5, with 11 nucleotides matching TRBD1. From germline, CDR1 is SGHTA and CDR2 FQGNSA. V lost 5 bases, J lost 3 bases, and 3 bases stayed unmatched. The CDR3 length is 15 residues. The CDR3 region has the DNA TGTGCCAGCAGCGGGGACAGGGGGGTCAATCAGCCCCAGCATTTT. Translation: CASSGDRGVNQPQHF.

The chain combines TRBV14 with TRBJ2-7; TRBD2 agrees at 14 bases. V dropped 5 bases and J dropped 8; count of bases not matched to a gene: 8. The CDR3 covers 15 residues. CDR1 and CDR2 (germline): SGHDN, FVKESK. The CDR3 bases are TGTGCCAGCAGCATCGGGACTAGCGGGAGTGGCAAGCAGTACTTC. Translation: CASSIGTSGSGKQYF.

V usage is TRBV6-5 and J usage is TRBJ2-7, with TRBD2 matching over 9 bases. This CDR3 region has 15 residues. The V and J ends lost 3 bases and 4 bases, in that order; junction bases with no gene match: 7. The germline V gene encodes CDR1 MNHEY and CDR2 SVGAGI. This CDR3 reads CASSYDGTSSYEQYF. CDR3 coding DNA: TGTGCCAGCAGTTATGATGGGACTAGCAGTTACGAGCAGTACTTC.

J is TRBJ1-5 and V is TRBV2, with D possibly TRBD1 on 5 matching bases. CDR3 size: 15 residues. Germline V gene lookup returns CDR1 SNHLY and CDR2 FYNNEI. Trimming pared 6 bases from V and 0 bases from J, leaving 12 bases between. The CDR3 loop is CASSPDTYSNQPQHF. The CDR3 nucleotides read TGTGCCAGCAGCCCGGACACCTATAGCAATCAGCCCCAGCATTTT. The variable domain in full, completed from reference TRBV2 and TRBJ1-5, reads EPEVTQTPSHQVTQMGQEVILRCVPISNHLYFYWYRQILGQKVEFLVSFYNNEISEKSEIFDDQFSVERPDGSNFTLKIRSTKLEDSAMYFCASSPDTYSNQPQHFGDGTRLSIL.